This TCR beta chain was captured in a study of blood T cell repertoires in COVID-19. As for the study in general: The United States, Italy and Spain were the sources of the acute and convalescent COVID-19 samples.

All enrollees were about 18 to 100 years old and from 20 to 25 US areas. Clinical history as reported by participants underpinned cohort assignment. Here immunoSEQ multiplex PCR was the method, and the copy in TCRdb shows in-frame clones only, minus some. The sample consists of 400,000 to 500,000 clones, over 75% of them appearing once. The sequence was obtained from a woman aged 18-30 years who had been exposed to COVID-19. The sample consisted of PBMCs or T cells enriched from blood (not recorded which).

The CDR3 protein is CASSQRRQGNEKLFF. The CDR3, as DNA: TGTGCCAGCAGCCAACGTAGACAGGGGAATGAAAAACTGTTTTTT. The chain employs TRBV3-1 (or the pseudogene TRBV3-2) and TRBJ1-4; 8 bases line up with TRBD1. This CDR3 has 15 residues. Looked up from germline, CDR1 is LGHDT and CDR2 is YNNKEL (reference sequence). After removal of 2 bases from V and 5 bases from J, the junction contained 4 bases not matched to a gene.